This is a list of T cell receptor beta chains from one sample in a study of immune heterogeneity within non-small cell lung tumors. One entry per CDR3 protein, called by TCRdb with MiXCR from the multiplex PCR reads. The table has some 11,000 distinct CDR3 sequences, 15% to 20% seen once. The sample consisted of lung tumor tissue. The receptor source for this set is a man aged 60 to 75 with non-small cell lung cancer. Each CDR3 is given with its conserved first and last residue. The order of the fields is clone size, J gene, D gene, V gene, CDR3 DNA, CDR3 protein. The D gene is left open where the match is weak. Size is omitted from some rows. Given values are once, few, many or a class for expanded clones.

medium-sized,TRBJ2-3,TRBD2,TRBV30,TGTGCCTGGAGTTTGACTAGCGGGAGCCCAGATACGCAGTATTTT,CAWSLTSGSPDTQYF
medium-sized,TRBJ2-7,TRBD2,TRBV6-2/TRBV6-3,TGTGCCAGCAGTTACTCGATCGATAGCGGGAGTTACGAGCAGTACTTC,CASSYSIDSGSYEQYF
NA,TRBJ2-6,NA,TRBV10-2,TGCGCCAGCTCCCAACACGCTGGGGCCAACGTCCTGACTTTC,CASSQHAGANVLTF
medium-sized,TRBJ2-7,TRBD2,TRBV6-1,TGTGCCAGCAGTCCAGCTAGCGGGAGAGGTGGCTACGAGCAGTACTTC,CASSPASGRGGYEQYF
NA,TRBJ2-5,NA,TRBV11-2,TGTGCCAGCAGCTTAAACCAAGAGACCCAGTACTTC,CASSLNQETQYF
NA,TRBJ2-1,TRBD2,TRBV7-3,TGTGCCAGCAGCCCAGGGACTAGCGGGAGGGGGGCCTACAATGAGCAGTTCTTC,CASSPGTSGRGAYNEQFF
many,TRBJ1-6,TRBD1,TRBV5-5,TGTGCCAGCCGCGGGGGACAGTTCAATTCACCCCTCCACTTT,CASRGGQFNSPLHF
medium-sized,TRBJ2-7,TRBD1,TRBV24-1,TGTGCCACCAGTGATCCCGCCTACAGGGGGCCCTACGAGCAGTACTTC,CATSDPAYRGPYEQYF
medium-sized,TRBJ2-7,NA,TRBV20-1,TGCAGTGCTAGATCGGTGAGCCCAAGCTCCTACGAGCAGTACTTC,CSARSVSPSSYEQYF
medium-sized,TRBJ1-2,NA,TRBV5-1,TGCGCCAGCAGCTCCGAAGGGACCAACTATGGCTACACCTTC,CASSSEGTNYGYTF
medium-sized,TRBJ1-2,NA,TRBV5-1,TGCGCCAGCAGCCCTGTGAAGACAAACTATGGCTACACCTTC,CASSPVKTNYGYTF
NA,TRBJ1-4,NA,TRBV19,TGTGCCAGTAGTAGACACGCTGCAACTAATGAAAAACTGTTTTTT,CASSRHAATNEKLFF
NA,TRBJ2-3,TRBD1,TRBV7-9,TGTGCCAGCAGCTTGGCTCCGGGACAGAGCACAGATACGCAGTATTTT,CASSLAPGQSTDTQYF
NA,TRBJ1-3,TRBD1,TRBV14,TGTGCCAGCAGCCAAGTCTGGACAGGGTACGGAAACACCATATATTTT,CASSQVWTGYGNTIYF
NA,TRBJ2-1,NA,TRBV10-3,TGTGCCATCAGTCTAGCGACCAGACTTGGAGATGAGCAGTTCTTC,CAISLATRLGDEQFF
few,TRBJ1-5,TRBD1,TRBV29-1,TGCAGCGCCTGGACAGGGGTGGGCAATCAGCCCCAGCATTTT,CSAWTGVGNQPQHF
medium-sized,TRBJ2-7,NA,TRBV2,TGTGCCAGCAGTGAACCGGGCAGGGGAGCCTACGAGCAGTACTTC,CASSEPGRGAYEQYF
NA,TRBJ2-5,TRBD2,TRBV2,TGTGCCAGCAGTGGGGATAGCGGGAAAGAGACCCAGTACTTC,CASSGDSGKETQYF
NA,TRBJ2-3,TRBD2,TRBV19,TGTGCCAGTAGTATAGAGCGGTTAGCGGGAGGTACCACGCAGTATTTT,CASSIERLAGGTTQYF
NA,TRBJ2-3,NA,TRBV11-2,TGTGCCAGCAGCGGACAGTTCAATGAGCGGTTCTTC,CASSGQFNERFF
few,TRBJ2-3,TRBD2,TRBV7-9,TGTGCCAGCAGCCTAGCGGGAGCGGTCACAGATACGCAGTATTTT,CASSLAGAVTDTQYF
NA,TRBJ1-1,NA,TRBV6-1,TGTGCCAGCAGTGAAGCCCAGGGCGCGAACACTGAAGCTTTCTTT,CASSEAQGANTEAFF
medium-sized,TRBJ2-1,TRBD2,TRBV29-1,TGCAGCTCGGTGCGGGAGGCGCGTGAGCAGTTCTTC,CSSVREAREQFF